This TCR beta chain was sequenced during a study of T cell repertoires in cytomegalovirus infection. In the study overall: Public TCR beta signature analysis indicated the presence of both CMV infection and matching HLA type. Points from the study as a whole: Accumulated public TCR beta family frequency recognized individuals carrying CMV together with the relevant HLA. In two of eight donors, the top clonotype was HLA-C-restricted CMV-specific.

The trim removed 2 bases at V and 4 bases at J, leaving 3 bases unmatched. CDR1 is SGDLS, CDR2 YYNGEE, per germline. The CDR3 covers 14 residues. The sample holds a few counts of this clonotype. What it binds is not known. TCRdb re-derived calls from the reads in MiXCR, one entry per CDR3 protein. The table records roughly 150,000 distinct CDR3 sequences, around a quarter of them present only once. This clonotype was obtained from a human donor in good health (CMV status not recorded). Some clones in this sample may be carry-over from other donors' samples. The chain has TRBV9 and TRBJ2-3; 8 nucleotides line up with TRBD2. Input material: PBMCs. The CDR3 nucleotides read TGTGCCAGCAGCGTTAGCGGGAAGGCAGATACGCAGTATTTT. It yields the protein CASSVSGKADTQYF.